This record looks at one T cell receptor (beta chain) sequence and its context. The target antigen is unknown. Library preparation (for TCRbeta) was performed with unique molecular identifiers. TCRdb re-called the PCR reads through MiXCR, storing one row per CDR3 protein. Among 45,000 to 60,000 distinct CDR3 sequences listed, 40% to 60% were seen once. The entry originates in a study of T-cell reconstitution after alpha-beta-depleted transplantation in children. V lost 5 bases, J lost 7 bases, and 6 bases stayed unmatched. The germline CDR1 and CDR2 sequences are SGHVS and FQNEAQ. CDR3 length: 13 amino acids. The study's findings and limits: From newly produced T cells came most of the T-cell counts and diversity one year after transplant. Reported findings indicate that, about two months after transplant, alpha-beta T cells came from several hundred expanded clones, which were derived from non-depleted graft cells. Several patients had high TCRbeta diversity at day 60; it came from surviving recipient T cells and thymic progenitors.

The sequence was obtained from a boy under three years old with SCID, due to receive a stem cell transplant. Sequenced here: peripheral blood, sampled before TCRalphabeta/CD19-depleted stem cell transplant. The chain carries TRBV7-8 and TRBJ1-2; 8 bases agree with TRBD1. CDR3 DNA: TGTGCCAGCAGCCCCCCGGACAGGGTTGGCTACACCTTC. This codes for CASSPPDRVGYTF.